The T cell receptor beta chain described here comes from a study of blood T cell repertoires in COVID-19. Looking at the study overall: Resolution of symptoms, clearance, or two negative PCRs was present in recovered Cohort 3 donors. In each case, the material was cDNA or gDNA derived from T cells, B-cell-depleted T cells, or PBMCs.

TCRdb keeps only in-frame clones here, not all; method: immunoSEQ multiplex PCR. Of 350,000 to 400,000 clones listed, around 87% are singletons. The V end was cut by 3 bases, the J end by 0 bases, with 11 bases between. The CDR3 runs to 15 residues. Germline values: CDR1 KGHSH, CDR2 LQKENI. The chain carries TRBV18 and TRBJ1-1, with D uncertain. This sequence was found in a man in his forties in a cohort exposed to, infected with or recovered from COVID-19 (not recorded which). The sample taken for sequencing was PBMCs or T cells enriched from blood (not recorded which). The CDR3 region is CASSPPERLNTEAFF. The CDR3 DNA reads TGTGCCAGCTCACCCCCAGAACGCCTGAACACTGAAGCTTTCTTT.